The rows below give T cell receptor beta chains drawn from one sample of a study of T-cell reconstitution after alpha-beta-depleted transplantation in children. TCRdb processed the PCR reads anew with MiXCR; each CDR3 protein has one entry. This table holds some 100,000 distinct CDR3 sequences, less than 20% found once. The specimen was PBMCs, mostly from graft donor cells, collected 180 days after TCRalphabeta/CD19-depleted stem cell transplant. Every receptor here comes from a male patient under 10 years old who had a stem cell transplant for acute lymphoblastic leukemia, so the T cells may come from the graft donor. Both conserved end residues are part of each CDR3. The D gene is left open where the match is weak. Rows may omit the clone size; those that give it use once, few, many or a size class.

>TRBV12-3/TRBV12-4|TRBJ1-5|few|NA
CASSFDRTSNQPQHF
TGTGCCAGCAGTTTCGACAGGACTAGCAATCAGCCCCAGCATTTT
>TRBV20-1|TRBJ2-7|few|NA
CSATTGPAREQYF
TGCAGTGCTACTACAGGTCCCGCGAGGGAGCAGTACTTC
>TRBV2|TRBJ2-7|NA|NA
CASGSFEPPYEQYF
TGTGCCAGCGGAAGTTTCGAACCTCCCTACGAGCAGTACTTC
>TRBV10-3|TRBJ2-1|many|NA
CAISVEQGLGNEQFF
TGTGCCATCAGTGTTGAACAGGGCCTAGGGAATGAGCAGTTCTTC
>TRBV20-1|TRBJ2-5|NA|TRBD2
CSARLAGGSAQETQYF
TGCAGTGCGAGACTAGCGGGGGGTTCAGCCCAAGAGACCCAGTACTTC
>TRBV12-3/TRBV12-4|TRBJ1-4|NA|TRBD1
CASKGTGGEKLFF
TGTGCCAGCAAGGGGACAGGAGGTGAAAAACTGTTTTTT
>TRBV11-2|TRBJ2-4|NA|NA
CASSPLWIRRDPFGKNIQYF
TGTGCCAGCAGCCCTCTATGGATTCGGCGGGATCCTTTTGGCAAAAACATTCAGTACTTC
>TRBV5-1|TRBJ1-4|NA|NA
CASPPNEKLLF
TGCGCCAGCCCACCTAATGAAAAACTGCTTTTT
>TRBV2|TRBJ2-2|many|NA
CASSEARPNTGELFF
TGTGCCAGCAGTGAAGCCAGGCCGAACACCGGGGAGCTGTTTTTT
>TRBV12-3/TRBV12-4|TRBJ1-2|NA|NA
CASRIQEGHGYTF
TGTGCCAGCAGGATACAAGAAGGACATGGCTACACCTTC
>TRBV20-1|TRBJ2-6|few|TRBD1
CSASGPGTDIWANVLTF
TGCAGTGCTAGTGGGCCCGGGACAGACATCTGGGCCAACGTCCTGACTTTC
>TRBV5-5|TRBJ2-7|many|NA
CASSLFSQGGYYEQYF
TGTGCCAGCAGCTTGTTTTCCCAGGGCGGATACTACGAGCAGTACTTC
>TRBV24-1|TRBJ1-5|many|TRBD1
CATSDGQGATTFNQPQHF
TGTGCCACCAGTGATGGACAGGGGGCAACAACTTTTAATCAGCCCCAGCATTTT
>TRBV27|TRBJ2-7|few|TRBD1
CASSLAAGGSSYEQYF
TGTGCCAGCAGTTTAGCCGCAGGGGGCAGCTCCTACGAGCAGTACTTC
>TRBV20-1|TRBJ1-2|NA|NA
CSARDLWTDPNYGYTF
TGCAGTGCTAGAGACCTTTGGACAGACCCTAACTATGGCTACACCTTC
>TRBV10-1|TRBJ1-1|NA|NA
CASSKGLNTEAFF
TGCGCCAGCAGTAAGGGGTTGAACACTGAAGCTTTCTTT
>TRBV18|TRBJ1-5|NA|TRBD1
CASSGGTVGNQPQHF
TGTGCCAGCTCAGGGGGGACAGTGGGCAATCAGCCCCAGCATTTT
>TRBV12-3/TRBV12-4|TRBJ2-3|NA|NA
CASSPQPAVHGTDTQYF
TGTGCCAGCAGCCCCCAACCGGCGGTTCACGGCACAGATACGCAGTATTTT
>TRBV3-1|TRBJ2-2|NA|NA
CASSQDRTGELFF
TGTGCCAGCAGCCAAGATCGCACCGGGGAGCTGTTTTTT
>TRBV27|TRBJ2-7|NA|NA
CASSSGTYEQYF
TGTGCCAGCAGTTCCGGGACCTACGAGCAGTACTTC
>TRBV11-2|TRBJ2-7|NA|NA
CASSLTRGLSYEQYF
TGTGCCAGCAGCTTAACCAGGGGCCTAAGTTACGAGCAGTACTTC
>TRBV20-1|TRBJ2-7|few|TRBD1
CSARTGGYEQYF
TGCAGTGCTAGAACAGGGGGCTACGAGCAGTACTTC
>TRBV3-1|TRBJ2-1|few|NA
CASSLLYNEQFF
TGTGCCAGCAGCCTATTGTACAATGAGCAGTTCTTC
>TRBV5-1|TRBJ2-3|few|NA
CASSLAARVGADTQYF
TGCGCCAGCAGCTTGGCCGCCAGGGTGGGGGCAGATACGCAGTATTTT
>TRBV20-1|TRBJ2-3|few|NA
CSAGDRHSTDTQYF
TGCAGTGCTGGGGACCGCCATAGCACAGATACGCAGTATTTT
>TRBV5-1|TRBJ2-5|few|TRBD2
CASSFKLATLLYQETQYF
TGCGCCAGCAGCTTCAAACTAGCGACCCTCCTGTACCAAGAGACCCAGTACTTC
>TRBV12-3/TRBV12-4|TRBJ2-1|NA|TRBD2
CASRHPGLAGSSHNEQFF
TGTGCCAGCAGGCACCCGGGACTAGCGGGATCTTCCCACAATGAGCAGTTCTTC
>TRBV20-1|TRBJ1-1|many|NA
CSARVPGAGTEAFF
TGCAGTGCTAGAGTTCCCGGGGCGGGGACTGAAGCTTTCTTT
>TRBV7-8|TRBJ1-1|many|NA
CASSLVGWLYQWDTEAFF
TGTGCCAGCAGCTTAGTAGGTTGGTTGTATCAATGGGACACTGAAGCTTTCTTT
>TRBV5-1|TRBJ1-4|NA|NA
CASSPPRILRYEKLFF
TGCGCCAGCAGCCCACCTAGAATCCTTCGTTATGAAAAACTGTTTTTT
>TRBV24-1|TRBJ2-2|NA|TRBD1
CATSDLEGQGVAGELFF
TGTGCCACCAGTGACCTGGAGGGACAGGGGGTGGCCGGGGAGCTGTTTTTT
>TRBV4-2|TRBJ2-5|few|NA
CASSQVADLRGETQYF
TGTGCCAGCAGCCAAGTGGCCGACCTTCGAGGAGAGACCCAGTACTTC
>TRBV7-2|TRBJ2-2|few|NA
CASSPQGGTGELFF
TGTGCCAGCAGCCCCCAGGGGGGCACCGGGGAGCTGTTTTTT
>TRBV10-3|TRBJ1-2|NA|NA
CAISDIGGKNYGYTF
TGTGCCATCAGTGACATTGGCGGAAAGAACTATGGCTACACCTTC
>TRBV5-1|TRBJ2-7|NA|NA
CASSLEGRTYEQYF
TGCGCCAGCAGCTTGGAGGGCAGAACCTACGAGCAGTACTTC
>TRBV20-1|TRBJ2-3|few|TRBD2
CSAHAGGAQYF
TGCAGTGCCCATGCTGGGGGGGCGCAGTATTTT
>TRBV12-3/TRBV12-4|TRBJ2-7|few|NA
CASSPGTVPYEQYF
TGTGCCAGCAGTCCCGGGACGGTCCCCTACGAGCAGTACTTC
>TRBV5-1|TRBJ2-7|NA|NA
CASSHDVRAYEQYF
TGCGCCAGCAGCCATGACGTGCGGGCCTACGAGCAGTACTTC
>TRBV25-1|TRBJ2-2|NA|NA
CASRGGWDTGELFF
TGTGCCAGCAGGGGGGGCTGGGACACCGGGGAGCTGTTTTTT
>TRBV27|TRBJ2-7|NA|NA
CASSLYGGEQYF
TGTGCCAGCAGTTTATATGGGGGCGAGCAGTACTTC
>TRBV12-5|TRBJ2-1|NA|TRBD2
CASGPGLAGGNEQFF
TGTGCTAGTGGTCCGGGACTAGCGGGGGGGAATGAGCAGTTCTTC
>TRBV7-2|TRBJ2-7|few|NA
CASRAAPTSSYEQYF
TGTGCCAGCAGGGCCGCTCCTACTAGCTCCTACGAGCAGTACTTC
>TRBV10-3|TRBJ1-1|few|NA
CAISEARQGEKFF
TGTGCCATCAGTGAGGCTCGTCAGGGCGAGAAATTCTTT
>TRBV5-1|TRBJ2-1|few|NA
CASSLESRVNEQFF
TGCGCCAGCAGCTTGGAAAGTCGGGTCAATGAGCAGTTCTTC